The rows below give T cell receptor beta chains drawn from one sample of a study of breast tumors, draining lymph nodes, adjacent tissues. TCRdb reanalysed the multiplex PCR reads using MiXCR and keeps one entry per CDR3 protein. The data show more than 100,000 distinct CDR3 sequences, more than 20% seen once. Sequenced: axillary lymph node tissue. These receptor sequences come from a female donor with breast cancer. Some clones in this sample may be carry-over from other donors' samples. The CDR3 runs from the conserved cysteine through the conserved F or W. Fields, in order: clone size, V gene, J gene, D gene, CDR3 DNA, CDR3 protein. D genes are given only for firm matches. Expanded clones are given a class, and other clones once, few, many or no size at all.

clone size: many
V gene: TRBV20-1
J gene: TRBJ2-5
D gene: .
CDR3 DNA: TGCAGTGCTAGAGATACGCGAACACCTCGGGAGACCCAGTACTTC
CDR3 protein: CSARDTRTPRETQYF

clone size: many
V gene: TRBV20-1
J gene: TRBJ1-3
D gene: .
CDR3 DNA: TGCAGTGCTAGAGATCGCCCTGGAAACACCATATATTTT
CDR3 protein: CSARDRPGNTIYF

clone size: many
V gene: TRBV10-3
J gene: TRBJ2-3
D gene: TRBD1
CDR3 DNA: TGTGCCATCAGAGACAGGGGCGATGGAGATACGCAGTATTTT
CDR3 protein: CAIRDRGDGDTQYF

clone size: many
V gene: TRBV11-3
J gene: TRBJ2-1
D gene: TRBD1
CDR3 DNA: TGTGCCAGCAGCCACGGGACAGGGAATGAGCAGTTCTTC
CDR3 protein: CASSHGTGNEQFF

clone size: many
V gene: TRBV11-2
J gene: TRBJ2-7
D gene: TRBD2
CDR3 DNA: TGTGCCAGCAGCTTAGAGTCTAGCGGGATCTACGAGCAGTACTTC
CDR3 protein: CASSLESSGIYEQYF

clone size: few
V gene: TRBV27
J gene: TRBJ2-6
D gene: .
CDR3 DNA: .
CDR3 protein: CASSTSGSGANVLTF

clone size: few
V gene: TRBV3-1
J gene: TRBJ2-1
D gene: TRBD1
CDR3 DNA: TGTGCCTCCTCTTCGAAGGCAGGGGGCCGATCTGAGCAGTTCTTC
CDR3 protein: CASSSKAGGRSEQFF

clone size: many
V gene: TRBV30
J gene: TRBJ2-5
D gene: TRBD2
CDR3 DNA: TGTGCCTGGAGTTATCTAGCGGAAGAGACCCAGTACTTC
CDR3 protein: CAWSYLAEETQYF

clone size: many
V gene: TRBV7-8
J gene: TRBJ2-5
D gene: .
CDR3 DNA: TGTGCCAGTGGGAGCGGTCGTACCGAGGGGGAGACCCAGTACTTC
CDR3 protein: CASGSGRTEGETQYF

clone size: many
V gene: TRBV5-1
J gene: TRBJ1-2
D gene: TRBD1
CDR3 DNA: TGCGCCAGCAGCTCCACCGGGACAGGGTACGGCTACACCTTC
CDR3 protein: CASSSTGTGYGYTF

clone size: many
V gene: TRBV5-5
J gene: TRBJ2-1
D gene: .
CDR3 DNA: TGTGCCAGCAGCGCCGGGACACTGGGGAATGAGCAGTTCTTC
CDR3 protein: CASSAGTLGNEQFF

clone size: many
V gene: TRBV3-1
J gene: TRBJ2-7
D gene: TRBD1
CDR3 DNA: TGTGCCAGCAGCCTGGGGGGACAGGCCAACTTC
CDR3 protein: CASSLGGQANF

clone size: many
V gene: TRBV4-1
J gene: TRBJ2-1
D gene: .
CDR3 DNA: TGCGCCAGCAGCCTGGGGCGCGAGCGAGGGAATGAGCAGTTCTTC
CDR3 protein: CASSLGRERGNEQFF

clone size: .
V gene: TRBV4-1
J gene: TRBJ2-1
D gene: .
CDR3 DNA: TGCGCCAGCAGCCAGACAATTAGCGGAACAAACAATGAGCAGTTCTTC
CDR3 protein: CASSQTISGTNNEQFF

clone size: many
V gene: TRBV5-6
J gene: TRBJ2-7
D gene: TRBD2
CDR3 DNA: TGTGCCAGCAGCTGGGGACTAGCGGGAGACTACGAGCAGTACTTC
CDR3 protein: CASSWGLAGDYEQYF

clone size: many
V gene: TRBV10-3
J gene: TRBJ1-2
D gene: TRBD1
CDR3 DNA: TGTGCCACCAGACAGGGGGTAAACTATGGCTACACCTTC
CDR3 protein: CATRQGVNYGYTF

clone size: many
V gene: TRBV7-8
J gene: TRBJ2-1
D gene: TRBD1
CDR3 DNA: TGTGCCAGCAGCTCTACAGGGGGCGTCTACAATGAGCAGTTCTTC
CDR3 protein: CASSSTGGVYNEQFF

clone size: many
V gene: TRBV19
J gene: TRBJ2-3
D gene: .
CDR3 DNA: TGTGCCAGTAGTAAGGGGGTGGGCACAGATACGCAGTATTTT
CDR3 protein: CASSKGVGTDTQYF

clone size: many
V gene: TRBV11-3
J gene: TRBJ2-2
D gene: .
CDR3 DNA: TGTGCCAGCAGCTTAGTGGTCAGCCGGAACACCGGGGAGCTGTTTTTT
CDR3 protein: CASSLVVSRNTGELFF

clone size: many
V gene: TRBV10-2
J gene: TRBJ2-3
D gene: TRBD2
CDR3 DNA: TGCGCCAGCAGTGACCCGACTAGCTCCAACACGAACCCAGATACGCAGTATTTT
CDR3 protein: CASSDPTSSNTNPDTQYF

clone size: many
V gene: TRBV5-1
J gene: TRBJ2-2
D gene: TRBD2
CDR3 DNA: TGCGCCAGCAGGAGAGGACAGGTCAGGACTAGCGGGGACACCGGGGAGCTGTTTTTT
CDR3 protein: CASRRGQVRTSGDTGELFF

clone size: many
V gene: TRBV6-2/TRBV6-3
J gene: TRBJ2-7
D gene: .
CDR3 DNA: TGTGCCAGCAAAATGAGTACAGGCTCCTACGAGCAGTACTTC
CDR3 protein: CASKMSTGSYEQYF

clone size: few
V gene: TRBV5-8
J gene: TRBJ2-3
D gene: TRBD2
CDR3 DNA: TGTGCCAGCAGCTTGGGAATGTGGGGGGGTGGAACAGATACGCAGTATTTT
CDR3 protein: CASSLGMWGGGTDTQYF

clone size: many
V gene: TRBV30
J gene: TRBJ2-2
D gene: .
CDR3 DNA: TGTGCCTGGACGGGATCCGGGGAGCTGTTTTTT
CDR3 protein: CAWTGSGELFF

clone size: many
V gene: TRBV11-1
J gene: TRBJ2-5
D gene: .
CDR3 DNA: TGTGCCAGCAGCGCGGAATCCCAAGAGACCCAGTACTTC
CDR3 protein: CASSAESQETQYF

clone size: many
V gene: TRBV6-1
J gene: TRBJ2-7
D gene: .
CDR3 DNA: TGTGCCAGCAGTGAAGAAGGGTTCTCCTACGAGCAGTACTTC
CDR3 protein: CASSEEGFSYEQYF

clone size: many
V gene: TRBV5-5
J gene: TRBJ2-7
D gene: TRBD2
CDR3 DNA: TGTGCCAGCAGCTTGCGGGCGGGAGGCCCCTACGAGCAGTACTTC
CDR3 protein: CASSLRAGGPYEQYF

clone size: many
V gene: TRBV5-1
J gene: TRBJ2-7
D gene: TRBD2
CDR3 DNA: TGCGCCAGCAGTTTACCACCCGGACTAGCGGGTCCCGTCTACGAGCAGTACTTC
CDR3 protein: CASSLPPGLAGPVYEQYF

clone size: many
V gene: TRBV6-2/TRBV6-3
J gene: TRBJ2-7
D gene: TRBD2
CDR3 DNA: TGTGCCAGCAGTGTGGGACTAGCGTCCTACGAGCAGTACTTC
CDR3 protein: CASSVGLASYEQYF

clone size: .
V gene: TRBV27
J gene: TRBJ2-3
D gene: TRBD2
CDR3 DNA: TGTGCCAGCAGTTTAAGGACTAGCGGGAGGGATACGCAGTATTTT
CDR3 protein: CASSLRTSGRDTQYF

clone size: many
V gene: TRBV7-8
J gene: TRBJ1-2
D gene: .
CDR3 DNA: TGTGCCAGCAGCCATCAGGAGGACTATGGCTACACCTTC
CDR3 protein: CASSHQEDYGYTF

clone size: .
V gene: TRBV5-4
J gene: TRBJ2-7
D gene: .
CDR3 DNA: TGTGCCAGCAACCCACCTGCCCACGAGCAGTACTTC
CDR3 protein: CASNPPAHEQYF

clone size: many
V gene: TRBV5-4
J gene: TRBJ2-2
D gene: .
CDR3 DNA: TGTGCCAGCAGCTTGGACAGCGCGAACACCGGGGAGCTGTTTTTT
CDR3 protein: CASSLDSANTGELFF

clone size: many
V gene: TRBV2
J gene: TRBJ2-1
D gene: TRBD2
CDR3 DNA: TGTGCCAGCCGGCGGGAGGATGAGCAGTTCTTC
CDR3 protein: CASRREDEQFF

clone size: many
V gene: TRBV5-1
J gene: TRBJ2-3
D gene: .
CDR3 DNA: TGCGCCAGCAGCTCTGTGCCCGGGGCGGGAGATACGCAGTATTTT
CDR3 protein: CASSSVPGAGDTQYF

clone size: many
V gene: TRBV12-3/TRBV12-4
J gene: TRBJ2-3
D gene: .
CDR3 DNA: TGTGCCAGCAGTTTAGGAGCAGATGTTGATACGCAGTATTTT
CDR3 protein: CASSLGADVDTQYF

clone size: many
V gene: TRBV10-1
J gene: TRBJ2-7
D gene: .
CDR3 DNA: TGCGCCAGCAGTGCTTTGGGGACCGGGGGCGAGCAGTACTTC
CDR3 protein: CASSALGTGGEQYF

clone size: few
V gene: TRBV18
J gene: TRBJ2-3
D gene: .
CDR3 DNA: TGTGCCAGCTCACAGGGAGCGGCCACAGATACGCAGTATTTT
CDR3 protein: CASSQGAATDTQYF

clone size: many
V gene: TRBV14
J gene: TRBJ2-2
D gene: TRBD2
CDR3 DNA: TGTGCCAGCAGCCACGCCGGGACTAGAGGCCGGGAGCTGTTTTTT
CDR3 protein: CASSHAGTRGRELFF

clone size: many
V gene: TRBV20-1
J gene: TRBJ2-3
D gene: TRBD2
CDR3 DNA: TGCAGTGCCCACAGCGGGAGGATGGATACGCAGTATTTT
CDR3 protein: CSAHSGRMDTQYF

clone size: many
V gene: TRBV27
J gene: TRBJ2-6
D gene: .
CDR3 DNA: TGTGCCAGCAGTTTGAGCTCTGGGGCCAACGTCCTGACTTTC
CDR3 protein: CASSLSSGANVLTF

clone size: many
V gene: TRBV7-9
J gene: TRBJ2-6
D gene: TRBD2
CDR3 DNA: TGTGCCAGCAGCGAACTAGCGGGCAGTACTGGGGCCAACGTCCTGACTTTC
CDR3 protein: CASSELAGSTGANVLTF

clone size: many
V gene: TRBV7-2
J gene: TRBJ2-2
D gene: .
CDR3 DNA: TGTGCCAGCAGCTTACAACTTCTAAACACCGGGGAGCTGTTTTTT
CDR3 protein: CASSLQLLNTGELFF

clone size: many
V gene: TRBV7-8
J gene: TRBJ2-7
D gene: TRBD2
CDR3 DNA: TGTGCCAGCAGCTTAGCAACCAATGCGGGGGACTACGAGCAGTACTTC
CDR3 protein: CASSLATNAGDYEQYF

clone size: many
V gene: TRBV2
J gene: TRBJ1-2
D gene: TRBD1
CDR3 DNA: TGTGCCAGCAGTGACCCCAGGGGGAGGTATGGCTACACCTTC
CDR3 protein: CASSDPRGRYGYTF

clone size: many
V gene: TRBV20-1
J gene: TRBJ2-7
D gene: .
CDR3 DNA: TGCAGTGCTAGAGCCAATACCTACGAGCAGTACTTC
CDR3 protein: CSARANTYEQYF

clone size: many
V gene: TRBV20-1
J gene: TRBJ1-6
D gene: TRBD1
CDR3 DNA: TGCAGTGCAACGGACAGGACAAATAATTCACCCCTCCACTTT
CDR3 protein: CSATDRTNNSPLHF

clone size: many
V gene: TRBV30
J gene: TRBJ2-7
D gene: TRBD1
CDR3 DNA: TGTGCCTGGAGTGGACAGGGGGCTTTGTGGGAGCAGTACTTC
CDR3 protein: CAWSGQGALWEQYF

clone size: .
V gene: TRBV6-1
J gene: TRBJ2-5
D gene: .
CDR3 DNA: TGTGCCAGCAGTGAAACTGGGGGTCGAGAGACCCAGTACTTC
CDR3 protein: CASSETGGRETQYF

clone size: many
V gene: TRBV6-5
J gene: TRBJ2-1
D gene: TRBD1
CDR3 DNA: TGTGCCAGCAGCCAGGACAGGGATTGGGAGCAGTTCTTC
CDR3 protein: CASSQDRDWEQFF